The 10 T cell receptor beta chains reported below all come from one sample, sequenced in a study of neoadjuvant anti-PD-1 for oral cavity cancer. Indicated time point: after neoadjuvant nivolumab, at surgical resection. Some clones are missing from TCRdb's copy, which holds only in-frame ones; the method was immunoSEQ multiplex PCR. The profile shows 35,000 to 50,000 clones, about three quarters of them singletons. The sequencing used PBMCs, collected after nivolumab (anti-PD-1) treatment. Source of these receptors: a person aged 40 to 85 with oral cavity squamous cell carcinoma.

This clone was counted between two and nine times. The rearrangement links TRBV9 to TRBJ2-3, with TRBD2 matching over 10 bases. This CDR3 comprises 15 residues. Trimming removed 4 bases from V and 4 bases from J; junction bases left unmatched: 6. CDR1 and CDR2 from the germline V gene are SGDLS and YYNGEE. CDR3 region: CASSYSGRRSDTQYF. DNA of the CDR3: TGTGCCAGCAGCTATAGCGGGAGGCGCTCAGATACGCAGTATTTT.

The V and J genes are TRBV11-2 and TRBJ1-6; D not certain. The germline V gene has CDR1 SGHAT and CDR2 FQNNGV. This CDR3 has 13 amino acids. Trimming shortened V by 5 bases and J by 7 bases, and 9 bases separated the two germline ends. The DNA of the CDR3 is TGTGCCAGCAGCCCGGATGAGAATTCACCCCTCCACTTT. Its protein is CASSPDENSPLHF.

The chain employs TRBV19 and TRBJ2-7; 11 bases fit TRBD2. Germline V gives CDR1 LNHDA, CDR2 SQIVND (reference sequence). V shed 4 bases, J shed 5 bases, and the junction held 7 bases outside the gene matches. The CDR3 has 15 residues. This chain's CDR3 is CASSTPGTSGHEQYF. Written as DNA, the CDR3 is TGTGCCAGTAGTACTCCCGGGACTAGCGGCCACGAGCAGTACTTC.

The CDR3 DNA is TGTGCCAGCAGCTTGACACCTCAGGTGGGCGAGCAGTTCTTC. Protein sequence: CASSLTPQVGEQFF. This chain joins TRBV7-2 and TRBJ2-1; D is unresolved. CDR3 size: 14 residues. V was cut by 3 bases and J by 10 bases, with 16 bases left in between. The germline CDR1 and CDR2 sequences are SGHTA and FQGNSA.

This rearrangement joins TRBV5-4 to TRBJ2-2, with 11 bases matching TRBD2. CDR3 length equals 16 residues. The V gene end was trimmed by 4 bases and the J gene end by 4 bases; junction bases not matched to a gene: 6. Germline V gene lookup returns CDR1 SGHNT and CDR2 YYREEE (reference sequence). The DNA for the CDR3 is TGTGCCAGCAGCCCGGCTAGCGGGGGGACCACCGGGGAGCTGTTTTTT. It codes for CASSPASGGTTGELFF.

By share of the sample, this clone is medium-sized. J is TRBJ2-2 and V is TRBV6-5; tentatively, D is TRBD2 (5 bases). Germline loops: CDR1 MNHEY, CDR2 SVGAGI. V was pared by 7 bases and J by 1 base, with 10 bases between. This CDR3 is 14 amino acids long. The CDR3 sequence is CASKKRRNTGELFF. The CDR3 region has the DNA TGTGCCAGCAAGAAGCGGAGGAACACCGGGGAGCTGTTTTTT.

The genes are TRBV5-5 and TRBJ2-7, with a weak D call TRBD1 (6 bases). This CDR3 comprises 14 residues. CDR1 is SGHKS and CDR2 is YYEKEE in the germline V gene (reference sequence). V was pared by 4 bases and J by 6 bases, with 17 bases between. As DNA, the CDR3 is TGTGCCAGCAGCCTCCCCGGGACAATCTTCGAGCAGTACTTC. This translates into CASSLPGTIFEQYF.

This chain joins TRBV7-9 and TRBJ2-3; possibly TRBD1 for D (5 bases). V was trimmed by 1 base and J by 0 bases, leaving 8 bases between them. This CDR3 comprises 15 residues. Germline V gene sequence: CDR1 SEHNR, CDR2 FQNEAQ (reference sequence). The CDR3, as DNA: TGTGCCAGCAGCTTAGACAGGCAGAGCACAGATACGCAGTATTTT. Protein: CASSLDRQSTDTQYF.

As concerns this clone: Different DNA sequences within this sample yield the same CDR3. This chain joins TRBV11-2 and TRBJ2-2, with unresolved D. This CDR3 region has 12 residues. Germline CDR1 and CDR2: SGHAT and FQNNGV. Trimming stripped 6 bases from V and 2 bases from J, with 4 bases between. CDR3 loop: CASSFNTGELFF. The CDR3, as DNA: TGTGCCAGCAGTTTTAACACCGGGGAGCTGTTTTTT.

This chain connects TRBV4-2 to TRBJ2-5; D is uncertain. V was cut by 1 base and J by 5 bases, with 8 bases left in between. Germline CDR1 reads LGHNA; CDR2 reads YNFKEQ. The CDR3 length is 13 residues. CDR3 loop: CASSQGLEETQYF. The DNA for the CDR3 is TGTGCCAGCAGCCAAGGCCTGGAGGAGACCCAGTACTTC.